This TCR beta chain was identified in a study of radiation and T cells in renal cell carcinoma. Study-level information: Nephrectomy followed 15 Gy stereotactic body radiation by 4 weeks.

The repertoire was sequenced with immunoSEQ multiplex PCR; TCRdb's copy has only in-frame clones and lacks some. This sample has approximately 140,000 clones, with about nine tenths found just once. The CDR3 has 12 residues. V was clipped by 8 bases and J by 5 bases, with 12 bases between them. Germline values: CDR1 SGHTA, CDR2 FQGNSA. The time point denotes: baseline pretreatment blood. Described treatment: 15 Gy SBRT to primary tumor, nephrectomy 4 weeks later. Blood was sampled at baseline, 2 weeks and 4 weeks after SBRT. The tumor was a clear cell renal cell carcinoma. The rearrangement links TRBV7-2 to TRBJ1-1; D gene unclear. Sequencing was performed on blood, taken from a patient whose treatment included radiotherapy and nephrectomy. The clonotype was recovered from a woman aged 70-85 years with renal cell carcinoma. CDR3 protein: CASARVGTEAFF. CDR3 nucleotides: TGTGCCAGCGCCCGGGTGGGGACTGAAGCTTTCTTT.